This T cell receptor (beta chain) was retrieved from a study of shared clonotypes between healthy human individuals. Naive CD8 cells lacked CD45RO, underwent positive selection for CCR7 and left out terminally differentiated effector memory CD45RA+ cells. The trim removed 6 bases at V and 9 bases at J, leaving 20 bases unmatched. The CDR3 spans 17 residues. CDR1 and CDR2 (germline): SGHNT, YYREEE (reference sequence). Whole-study results and caveats: A generally larger estimated richness was seen in naive subsets than in memory subsets.

On this clone: Antigen unknown.

TCRdb keeps only in-frame clones here, not all; method: immunoSEQ multiplex PCR. The data contain about 2 million clones, about 94% of them singletons. The TCR originated in a man between 18 and 35 years old in good health. The chain has TRBV5-4 and TRBJ2-1; 8 nucleotides match TRBD2. Material for sequencing was naive CD8+ T cells sorted from blood. In nucleotides, the CDR3 is TGTGCCAGCAACGCCCTACTTGACGGGGGGGCAGAACGTGAGCAGTTCTTC. This encodes CASNALLDGGAEREQFF.